The clone carrying this T cell receptor (beta chain) has only a few counts. This entry is derived from a study of blood T cell repertoires in COVID-19. Background on the study: Donors in the United States, Italy and Spain gave samples during acute or convalescent COVID-19.

Original handling: From reference gene primer amplification, estimates of nucleated cell counts were derived. The assay was immunoSEQ multiplex PCR, and TCRdb's table has in-frame clones only and misses some. That table is the source of V, J and clone size, and D and trimming were worked out from the DNA. Of about 46,000 clones in the sample, around 86% were seen once. Across 20 to 25 US areas, participants ranged in age from 18 to 89 years. Two negative PCRs, clearance, or symptom resolution were required of recovered Cohort 3 donors. Sequencing was carried out using PBMCs or T cells enriched from blood (not recorded which). This TCR was sampled from a woman between 45 and 65 years old who had recovered from COVID-19.

DNA for the CDR3: TGTGCCAGCAGCTTGCGTGGGGGGGCGATCGCCGGGGAGCTGTTTTTT. Protein sequence: CASSLRGGAIAGELFF. This chain uses TRBV5-4 with TRBJ2-2, with a possible D match to TRBD2 (7 bases). CDR3 length equals 16 residues. V was trimmed by 1 base and J by 6 bases, leaving 16 bases between them. The germline V gene has CDR1 SGHNT and CDR2 YYREEE (reference sequence).